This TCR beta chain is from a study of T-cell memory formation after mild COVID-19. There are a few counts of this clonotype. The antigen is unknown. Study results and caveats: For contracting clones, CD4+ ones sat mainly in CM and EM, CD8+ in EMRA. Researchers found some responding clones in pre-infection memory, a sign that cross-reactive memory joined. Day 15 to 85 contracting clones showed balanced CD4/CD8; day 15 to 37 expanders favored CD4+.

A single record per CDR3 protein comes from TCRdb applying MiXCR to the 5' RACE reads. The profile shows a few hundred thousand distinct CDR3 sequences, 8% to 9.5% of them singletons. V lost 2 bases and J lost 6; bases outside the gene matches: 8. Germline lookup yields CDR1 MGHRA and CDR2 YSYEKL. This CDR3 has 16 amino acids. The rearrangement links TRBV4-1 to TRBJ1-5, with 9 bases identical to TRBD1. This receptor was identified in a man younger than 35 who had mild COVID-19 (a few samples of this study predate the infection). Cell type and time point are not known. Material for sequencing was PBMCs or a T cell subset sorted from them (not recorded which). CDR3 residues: CASSQTPGQGGQPQHF. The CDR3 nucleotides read TGCGCCAGCAGCCAAACACCGGGACAGGGCGGTCAGCCCCAGCATTTT.